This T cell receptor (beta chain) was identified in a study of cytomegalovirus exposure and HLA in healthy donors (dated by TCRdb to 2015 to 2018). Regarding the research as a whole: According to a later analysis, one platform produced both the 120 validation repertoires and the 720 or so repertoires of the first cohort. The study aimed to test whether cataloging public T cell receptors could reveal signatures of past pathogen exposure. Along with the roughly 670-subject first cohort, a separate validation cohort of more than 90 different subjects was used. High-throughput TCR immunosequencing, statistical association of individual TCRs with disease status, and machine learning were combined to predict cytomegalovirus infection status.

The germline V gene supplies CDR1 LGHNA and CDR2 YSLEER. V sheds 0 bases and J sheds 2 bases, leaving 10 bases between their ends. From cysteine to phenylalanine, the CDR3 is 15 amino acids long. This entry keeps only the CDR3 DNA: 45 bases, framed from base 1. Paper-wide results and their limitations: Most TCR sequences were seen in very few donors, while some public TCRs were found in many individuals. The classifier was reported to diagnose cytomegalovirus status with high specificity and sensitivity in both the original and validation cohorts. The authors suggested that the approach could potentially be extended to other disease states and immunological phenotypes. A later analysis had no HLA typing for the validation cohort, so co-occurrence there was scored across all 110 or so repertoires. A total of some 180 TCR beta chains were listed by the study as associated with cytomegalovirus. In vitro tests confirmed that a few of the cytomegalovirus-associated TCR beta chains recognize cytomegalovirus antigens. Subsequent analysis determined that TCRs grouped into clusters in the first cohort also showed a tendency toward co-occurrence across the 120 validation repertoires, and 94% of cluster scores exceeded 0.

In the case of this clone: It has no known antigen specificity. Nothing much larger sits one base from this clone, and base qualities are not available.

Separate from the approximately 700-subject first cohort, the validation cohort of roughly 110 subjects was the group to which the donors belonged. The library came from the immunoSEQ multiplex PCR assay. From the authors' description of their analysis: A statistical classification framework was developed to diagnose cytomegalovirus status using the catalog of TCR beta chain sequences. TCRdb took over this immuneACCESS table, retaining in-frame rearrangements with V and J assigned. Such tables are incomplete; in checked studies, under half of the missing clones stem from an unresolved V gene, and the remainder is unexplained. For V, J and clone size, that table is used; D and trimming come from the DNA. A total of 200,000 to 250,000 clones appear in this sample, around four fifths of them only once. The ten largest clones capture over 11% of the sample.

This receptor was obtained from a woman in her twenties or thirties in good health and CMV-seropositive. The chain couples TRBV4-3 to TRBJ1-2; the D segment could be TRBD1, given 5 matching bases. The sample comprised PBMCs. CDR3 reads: CASSQDRGENYGYTF. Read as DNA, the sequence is TGCGCCAGCAGCCAAGATCGGGGCGAAAACTATGGCTACACCTTC.